These 26 T cell receptor beta chains share one sample of origin, sequenced in a study of T cells after yellow fever vaccination. TCRdb itself ran the 5' RACE reads through MiXCR, one entry per CDR3 protein. This repertoire shows about 350,000 distinct CDR3 sequences, about 4% found once; its top ten account for around 25%. The source material was PBMCs, sampled 5 days after the yellow fever booster vaccination. These receptors all stem from a man younger than 35 who received the YFV17D yellow fever vaccine.

This clonotype was detected a few times. For the CDR3, the DNA is TGTGCCATCAGTGGATCGGAGAATCAGCCCCAGCATTTT. Its translation: CAISGSENQPQHF. The chain combines TRBV10-3 with TRBJ1-5, with D uncertain. Trimming shortened V by 4 bases and J by 4 bases, and 8 bases separated the two germline ends. Germline V lookup: CDR1 ENHRY, CDR2 SYGVKD. There are 13 residues in the CDR3.

This clonotype was counted ten times or more. J is TRBJ1-2 and V is TRBV9; TRBD1 might be the D (5 bases). CDR1 SGDLS and CDR2 YYNGEE come from the germline V gene. Trimming removed 2 bases at V and 1 base at J, with 6 bases between. The CDR3 consists of 13 residues. CDR3 loop: CASSVDSNYGYTF. The CDR3 DNA sequence: TGTGCCAGCAGCGTCGACAGTAACTATGGCTACACCTTC. Supplemented by reference TRBV9 and TRBJ1-2, the full variable domain reads DSGVTQTPKHLITATGQRVTLRCSPRSGDLSVYWYQQSLDQGLQFLIQYYNGEERAKGNILERFSAQQFPDLHSELNLSSLELGDSALYFCASSVDSNYGYTFGSGTRLTVV.

A few counts support this clonotype. The chain is built from TRBV7-9 and TRBJ2-1; D possibly matches TRBD1 or TRBD2 (5 bases each). The V end was cut by 5 bases, the J end by 9 bases, with 23 bases between. Germline V lookup: CDR1 SEHNR, CDR2 FQNEAQ (reference sequence). CDR3 length: 16 residues. CDR3 protein: CASSPSEGSTASEQFF. The CDR3 coding sequence is TGTGCCAGCAGCCCCTCAGAGGGGTCGACGGCAAGTGAGCAGTTCTTC.

This clonotype was counted only a few times. The chain combines TRBV19 with TRBJ1-6; D ambiguous. V shed 7 bases and J shed 6 bases, with 7 bases lying between them. CDR3 size: 12 residues. Germline loops: CDR1 LNHDA, CDR2 SQIVND (reference sequence). DNA of the CDR3: TGTGCCAGTACCTACGGTAATTCACCCCTCCACTTT. Translated: CASTYGNSPLHF.

This clonotype was counted many times. The rearrangement links TRBV7-2 to TRBJ2-1; the D is unclear. V lost 2 bases to trimming and J lost 12 bases, with 14 bases between them. CDR3 size: 13 residues. Germline V gene sequence: CDR1 SGHTA, CDR2 FQGNSA. The CDR3 DNA reads as TGTGCCAGCAGCTTATTATCCGACGTGGGGCAGTTCTTC. Translation: CASSLLSDVGQFF.

The chain uses TRBV6-6 and TRBJ2-7, with D possibly matching TRBD1 (5 bases). The CDR3 has 14 amino acids. Germline-derived CDR1 and CDR2 are MNHNY and SVGAGI (reference sequence). V dropped 2 bases and J dropped 3 bases, with 11 bases sitting between them. The CDR3, as DNA: TGTGCCAGCAGTTACGGGCAGGGTGGCTACGAGCAGTACTTC. Amino acid sequence: CASSYGQGGYEQYF.

This chain connects TRBV12-3 or TRBV12-4 to TRBJ2-7; 7 bases map to TRBD1. The junction had 10 bases not matched to a gene; V was cut back by 3 bases and J by 5 bases. The CDR3 runs to 15 residues. CDR3 region: CASSFIPTGFDEQYF. The CDR3 DNA follows: TGTGCCAGCAGTTTTATCCCGACAGGGTTCGACGAGCAGTACTTC.

This clonotype has a handful of counts. This rearrangement joins TRBV7-2 to TRBJ2-5, with a tentative D call TRBD1 (6 bases). The germline CDR1 and CDR2 sequences are SGHTA and FQGNSA. The V gene lost 5 bases and the J gene lost 6 bases, with 19 bases spanning the gap. The CDR3 has 15 residues. CDR3 nucleotide sequence: TGTGCCAGCAGCCCCCGCGCAGGGGCTGGGAAGACCCAGTACTTC. Translation: CASSPRAGAGKTQYF.

V is TRBV27 and J is TRBJ2-3, with TRBD2 identical over 7 bases. Germline CDR1 MNHEY, CDR2 SMNVEV (reference sequence). The length of the CDR3 is 15 residues. The junction had 5 bases not matched to a gene; V was cut back by 3 bases and J by 2 bases. CDR3 coding DNA: TGTGCCAGCAGTTTGACTAGCCGTAACACAGATACGCAGTATTTT. This encodes CASSLTSRNTDTQYF.

CDR3 in amino acids: CASSESIAGLRREQYF. As DNA, the CDR3 is TGCGCCAGCAGTGAGTCGATCGCGGGGCTGCGCCGCGAGCAGTACTTC. The J gene is TRBJ2-7, the V gene TRBV10-2, with D possibly TRBD2 on 6 matching bases. The CDR3 runs to 16 residues. Germline V gene sequence: CDR1 WSHSY, CDR2 SAAADI. Deletions cut 0 bases from V and 6 bases from J, with 18 bases between.

CDR3 nucleotides: TGTGCCAGCTCACCACCCTCGGTCTACGAGCAGTACTTC. Translating it yields CASSPPSVYEQYF. The gene calls are TRBV18 and TRBJ2-7, with D uncertain. V lost 0 bases and J 3 bases, leaving 6 bases between the germline ends. The CDR3 covers 13 residues. The V gene's germline CDR1 is KGHSH and CDR2 LQKENI.

The chain carries TRBV20-1 and TRBJ2-7; perhaps TRBD2 as D (5 bases). V lost 0 bases to trimming and J lost 5 bases, with 8 bases between them. Germline assignment: CDR1 DFQATT and CDR2 SNEGSKA (reference sequence). The CDR3 is 12 residues long. Here the CDR3 reads CSARDLGDEQYV. DNA of the CDR3: TGCAGTGCTAGAGATCTCGGGGACGAGCAGTACGTC.

This clonotype was detected ten times or more. The rearrangement joins TRBV6-5 to TRBJ2-7; D uncertain. CDR1 is MNHEY, CDR2 SVGAGI, per germline. The CDR3 runs 15 residues. The V gene lost 0 bases and the J gene lost 4 bases, with 13 bases spanning the gap. The CDR3: CASSYSKGSPYEQYF. The CDR3 DNA reads as TGTGCCAGCAGTTACTCGAAGGGTTCCCCATACGAGCAGTACTTC.

This rearrangement joins TRBV7-8 to TRBJ1-3; D is ambiguous. Germline values: CDR1 SGHVS, CDR2 FQNEAQ. CDR3 length: 16 amino acids. V gave up 1 base and J gave up 0 bases, with 10 bases separating them. CDR3 bases: TGTGCCAGCAGCTTAGAACTCGGTCACTCTGGAAACACCATATATTTT. It specifies CASSLELGHSGNTIYF. Variable domain in full (rest from reference TRBV7-8 and TRBJ1-3): GAGVSQSPRYKVAKRGQDVALRCDPISGHVSLFWYQQALGQGPEFLTYFQNEAQLDKSGLPSDRFFAERPEGSVSTLKIQRTQQEDSAVYLCASSLELGHSGNTIYFGEGSWLTVV.

This sequence joins TRBV6-6 and TRBJ2-3; 11 bases are a match to TRBD2. V shed 2 bases, J shed 4 bases, and the junction held 11 bases outside the gene matches. Germline V gene lookup returns CDR1 MNHNY and CDR2 SVGAGI (reference sequence). The CDR3 is 18 amino acids. Here the CDR3 DNA reads TGTGCCAGCAGTTACCTCCGACTTGGTAGCGGGGGGGCAGATACGCAGTATTTT. Protein product: CASSYLRLGSGGADTQYF.

This clonotype was detected a few times. This chain links TRBV24-1 with TRBJ1-1; a possible D gene is TRBD1 (5 bases). The germline V gene has CDR1 KGHDR and CDR2 SFDVKD. The V end was cut by 0 bases, the J end by 8 bases, with 9 bases between. The CDR3 length is 13 residues. As DNA, the CDR3 is TGTGCCACCAGTGATTTGCAGGGCCAGGAAGCTTTCTTT. Its protein product is CATSDLQGQEAFF.

This clonotype was picked up many times. J is TRBJ2-3 and V is TRBV18; D might be TRBD2 (5 bases). Deletions cut 3 bases from V and 4 bases from J, with 11 bases between. The CDR3 covers 14 residues. The V gene's germline CDR1 is KGHSH and CDR2 LQKENI. CDR3 sequence reads: CASSPPPGSDTQYF. The CDR3 DNA reads as TGTGCCAGCTCACCCCCACCGGGGTCAGATACGCAGTATTTT.

The V call is TRBV5-1, the J call TRBJ1-1; the D gene is possibly TRBD1 (5 bases). The CDR3 spans 12 residues. The germline V gene encodes CDR1 SGHRS and CDR2 YFSETQ. The V end was cut by 0 bases, the J end by 10 bases, with 10 bases between. The CDR3, as DNA: TGCGCCAGCAGCTTGGCCGGTAGGGGAGCTTTCTTT. Translated: CASSLAGRGAFF. Filled out from reference TRBV5-1 and TRBJ1-1, the complete variable domain reads KAGVTQTPRYLIKTRGQQVTLSCSPISGHRSVSWYQQTPGQGLQFLFEYFSETQRNKGNFPGRFSGRQFSNSRSEMNVSTLELGDSALYLCASSLAGRGAFFGQGTRLTVV.

This clonotype was observed a handful of times. The chain combines TRBV5-1 with TRBJ1-1; D not resolved. The germline CDR1 and CDR2 sequences are SGHRS and YFSETQ. The CDR3 is 13 residues long. V was shortened by 0 bases and J by 6 bases, with 9 bases between the two germline ends. DNA for the CDR3: TGCGCCAGCAGCTTGGCCCGGGGTCCTGAAGCTTTCTTT. It codes for CASSLARGPEAFF.

This clonotype showed up many times. The chain employs TRBV5-1 and TRBJ2-7; TRBD1 matches 11 bases. The V gene's germline CDR1 is SGHRS and CDR2 YFSETQ. The CDR3 consists of 14 residues. V dropped 6 bases and J dropped 2; count of bases not matched to a gene: 4. For the CDR3, the DNA is TGCGCCAGCAACATGGGACAGGGGGCCTACGAGCAGTACTTC. Protein sequence: CASNMGQGAYEQYF. Drawing the rest from reference TRBV5-1 and TRBJ2-7, the complete variable domain is KAGVTQTPRYLIKTRGQQVTLSCSPISGHRSVSWYQQTPGQGLQFLFEYFSETQRNKGNFPGRFSGRQFSNSRSEMNVSTLELGDSALYLCASNMGQGAYEQYFGPGTRLTVT.

V and J are TRBV20-1 and TRBJ2-5, with 7 bases identical to TRBD2. Germline assignment: CDR1 DFQATT and CDR2 SNEGSKA (reference sequence). The length of the CDR3 is 12 residues. V was clipped by 6 bases and J by 7 bases; unmatched bases: 8. CDR3 in DNA: TGCAGTGCCAGGAGGAGGGAGGGGACCCAGTACTTC. Its translation: CSARRREGTQYF.

The chain employs TRBV20-1 and TRBJ1-2; 8 bases match TRBD1. Germline V gene lookup returns CDR1 DFQATT and CDR2 SNEGSKA (reference sequence). The CDR3 sequence is 13 residues long. Losses at the gene ends were 3 bases for V and 8 bases for J; bases not matched to a gene: 8. The CDR3 spells CSASQTGGKGYTF. CDR3 sequence (DNA): TGCAGTGCTAGTCAAACAGGGGGAAAAGGCTACACCTTC.

The chain's CDR3 is CSVDVTGSYEQYF. The CDR3 DNA is TGCAGCGTTGACGTTACAGGGTCCTACGAGCAGTACTTC. The chain joins TRBV29-1 to TRBJ2-7; TRBD1 might be the D (6 bases). Trimming cost V 3 bases and J 1 base, with 10 bases left between them. The CDR3 has 13 amino acids. CDR1 is SQVTM and CDR2 is ANQGSEA in the germline V gene.

The chain has TRBV25-1 and TRBJ2-3, with D perhaps TRBD2 (6 bases). V lost 3 bases, J lost 2 bases, and 12 bases lay in between. The V gene's germline CDR1 is MGHDK and CDR2 SYGVNS. The CDR3 has 15 amino acids. As DNA, the CDR3 is TGTGCCAGCAGTGATCTTGGGGGGAACACAGATACGCAGTATTTT. The encoded protein is CASSDLGGNTDTQYF.

This clonotype came up many times. V and J are TRBV2 and TRBJ2-7; D uncertain. Per germline, CDR1 SNHLY and CDR2 FYNNEI. The CDR3 totals 13 residues. V shed 3 bases and J shed 5 bases, with 11 bases lying between them. The CDR3 region has the DNA TGTGCCAGCAGTGAGGCAGGCCAGCACGAGCAGTACTTC. Encoded protein: CASSEAGQHEQYF.

This clonotype was counted between two and nine times. The rearrangement links TRBV7-9 to TRBJ2-3; D not certain. Trimming shortened V by 8 bases and J by 1 base, and 10 bases separated the two germline ends. The CDR3 has 13 residues. Germline lookup yields CDR1 SEHNR and CDR2 FQNEAQ (reference sequence). The CDR3 nucleotides read TGTGCCAGCTACGTCCTTGGCACAGATACGCAGTATTTT. It translates to CASYVLGTDTQYF.